These 27 T cell receptor beta chains were all obtained from the same sample, sequenced in a study of shared clonotypes between healthy human individuals. TCRdb's table, derived via immunoSEQ multiplex PCR, lists solely in-frame clones and lacks some. This sample has some 2.1 million clones, with 85% to 95% found just once. CD45RO-negative, CCR7-selected cells formed the naive CD8 fraction, which excluded terminally differentiated effector memory CD45RA+ cells. Sequencing used naive CD8+ T cells sorted from blood. The receptors originated from a man aged 18-30 years in good health.

In regard to this clone: One end of the junction is discordant with germline, which a read error may explain. CDR3 DNA: TGTGCCAGCAGGAACGTTGGCGGATTGGGGAATTTT. Translation: CASRNVGGLGNF. The chain uses TRBV5-4 and TRBJ2-3; D gene unclear. CDR1 SGHNT and CDR2 YYREEE come from the germline V gene (reference sequence). CDR3 length: 12 amino acids. Based on the CDR3 plus reference TRBV5-4 and TRBJ2-3, the full variable domain is ETGVTQSPTHLIKTRGQQVTLRCSSQSGHNTVSWYQQALGQGPQFIFQYYREEENGRGNFPPRFSGLQFPNYSSELNVNALELDDSALYLCASRNVGGLGNFGPGTRLTVL.

The chain has TRBV5-1 and TRBJ2-1; possibly TRBD2 for D (6 bases). The CDR3 contains 16 residues. Trimming cost V 0 bases and J 2 bases, with 12 bases left between them. Germline V CDR1 and CDR2: SGHRS, YFSETQ. CDR3 sequence (DNA): TGCGCCAGCAGCTTGGGTCGGGAGATAACCTACAATGAGCAGTTCTTC. It specifies CASSLGREITYNEQFF.

The rearrangement links TRBV2 to TRBJ2-3; 10 nucleotides line up with TRBD1. The CDR3 totals 14 residues. The trim removed 7 bases at V and 3 bases at J, leaving 4 bases unmatched. Germline V gives CDR1 SNHLY, CDR2 FYNNEI. CDR3 in DNA: TGTGCCAGCACTGGACAGGGGGGGACAGATACGCAGTATTTT. Protein: CASTGQGGTDTQYF.

V is TRBV27 and J is TRBJ1-2; a weak D match, TRBD1 (5 bases). Trimming shortened V by 4 bases and J by 4 bases, and 13 bases separated the two germline ends. This CDR3 spans 14 amino acids. The germline gives CDR1 MNHEY, CDR2 SMNVEV (reference sequence). CDR3 sequence reads: CASSSRGPSYGYTF. In nucleotides, the CDR3 is TGTGCCAGCAGTTCGAGGGGACCCTCCTATGGCTACACCTTC.

The chain recombines TRBV7-2 with TRBJ1-1, with D possibly TRBD1 on 5 matching bases. The length of the CDR3 is 16 residues. In germline, CDR1 is SGHTA, CDR2 FQGNSA. The V end lost 4 bases, the J end lost 3 bases, and 18 bases lay between the germline ends. CDR3 bases: TGTGCCAGCAGCTCGGGACCGCGCGAAGAAGACACTGAAGCTTTCTTT. Its protein product is CASSSGPREEDTEAFF.

To note about this clone: Different DNA sequences within this sample yield the same CDR3. The gene calls are TRBV28 and TRBJ1-2, with TRBD1 matching 7 bases. The CDR3 has 12 residues. Trimming removed 2 bases from V and 6 bases from J; junction bases left unmatched: 0. Germline CDR1 MDHEN, CDR2 SYDVKM. The CDR3 nucleotides read TGTGCCAGCAGTTTAGACAGGGATGGCTACACCTTC. It translates to CASSLDRDGYTF.

About this clone itself: This CDR3 is also generated by other DNA sequences in the sample. The chain joins TRBV5-1 to TRBJ2-7; D is uncertain. Looked up from germline, CDR1 is SGHRS and CDR2 is YFSETQ. The V and J ends lost 0 bases and 2 bases respectively, with 9 bases between them. CDR3 length: 14 amino acids. The CDR3 region has the DNA TGCGCCAGCAGCTTGGGTGGGTCCGCCTACGAGCAGTACTTC. Protein: CASSLGGSAYEQYF.

The table lists this clone with a count of one. The rearrangement uses TRBV5-1 and TRBJ2-5; D perhaps matches TRBD1 (6 bases). CDR1 and CDR2 from the germline V gene are SGHRS and YFSETQ. The CDR3 has 16 amino acids. V was trimmed by 0 bases and J by 4 bases, leaving 16 bases between them. CDR3 protein: CASSLGLGAPGETQYF. The CDR3 DNA reads as TGCGCCAGCAGCTTGGGGCTGGGGGCACCGGGAGAGACCCAGTACTTC.

The V call is TRBV15, the J call TRBJ2-7, with TRBD1 matching 7 bases. The V segment lost 5 bases and the J segment 1 base; nucleotides outside the gene matches: 5. The germline gives CDR1 LNHNV, CDR2 YYDKDF (reference sequence). The CDR3 has 14 residues. CDR3 sequence reads: CATSSTGISYEQYF. Written as DNA, the CDR3 is TGTGCCACCAGCTCGACAGGGATTTCCTACGAGCAGTACTTC.

The chain uses TRBV30 and TRBJ2-7, with a possible D match to TRBD1 (6 bases). V was cut by 0 bases and J by 6 bases, with 12 bases left in between. Germline CDR1 is GTSNPN and CDR2 is SVGIG (reference sequence). The length of the CDR3 is 13 residues. CDR3 in DNA: TGTGCCTGGAGTGTAAGTACAGGGCTCGAGCAGTACTTC. Its translation is CAWSVSTGLEQYF.

There are a few counts of this clone. V usage is TRBV11-2 and J usage is TRBJ1-4, with D tentatively TRBD1 (6 bases). The germline CDR1 and CDR2 sequences are SGHAT and FQNNGV. This CDR3 has 16 residues. V was pared by 0 bases and J by 7 bases, with 15 bases between. CDR3 nucleotide sequence: TGTGCCAGCAGCTTAGATTCGGCAGGGGTGGTTGAAAAACTGTTTTTT. Its protein product is CASSLDSAGVVEKLFF. Combining the CDR3 with reference TRBV11-2 and TRBJ1-4 gives the whole variable domain EAGVAQSPRYKIIEKRQSVAFWCNPISGHATLYWYQQILGQGPKLLIQFQNNGVVDDSQLPKDRFSAERLKGVDSTLKIQPAKLEDSAVYLCASSLDSAGVVEKLFFGSGTQLSVL.

V is TRBV5-1 and J is TRBJ2-5; TRBD2 aligns across 14 bases. The ends lost 2 bases at V and 4 bases at J; junction bases unmatched: 4. This CDR3 has 16 residues. Per germline, CDR1 SGHRS and CDR2 YFSETQ. This chain's CDR3 is CASSFGLAGGGETQYF. For the CDR3, the DNA is TGCGCCAGCAGCTTCGGACTAGCGGGGGGCGGAGAGACCCAGTACTTC. Filled out from reference TRBV5-1 and TRBJ2-5, the complete variable domain reads KAGVTQTPRYLIKTRGQQVTLSCSPISGHRSVSWYQQTPGQGLQFLFEYFSETQRNKGNFPGRFSGRQFSNSRSEMNVSTLELGDSALYLCASSFGLAGGGETQYFGPGTRLLVL.

This rearrangement joins TRBV4-1 to TRBJ1-2; D unclear. This CDR3 comprises 14 residues. Trimming cost V 4 bases and J 5 bases, with 14 bases left between them. Germline V gives CDR1 MGHRA, CDR2 YSYEKL. This CDR3 is CASSPTRVGYGYTF. The DNA for the CDR3 is TGCGCCAGCAGCCCCACAAGGGTGGGTTATGGCTACACCTTC.

J is TRBJ1-1 and V is TRBV7-9; D is undetermined. This CDR3 contains 12 residues. Germline V lookup: CDR1 SEHNR, CDR2 FQNEAQ (reference sequence). V was trimmed by 7 bases and J by 3 bases, leaving 9 bases between them. The CDR3 here is CASNFDDTEAFF. In DNA, the CDR3 is TGTGCCAGCAACTTCGATGACACTGAAGCTTTCTTT.

Turning to this clone: The identical CDR3 is also encoded by other nucleotide sequences in the sample. This chain connects TRBV10-3 to TRBJ2-7, with D possibly being TRBD2 (5 bases). Germline values: CDR1 ENHRY, CDR2 SYGVKD. This CDR3 spans 14 amino acids. With 2 bases removed from V and 0 bases from J, the gap between germline ends came to 8 bases. CDR3 bases: TGTGCCATCAGTGAGACCGGGGACTCCTACGAGCAGTACTTC. This gives the protein CAISETGDSYEQYF.

For this clone: Other DNA sequences within the sample encode an identical CDR3. The chain links TRBV28 to TRBJ2-1; no definite D call. Germline values: CDR1 MDHEN, CDR2 SYDVKM. This CDR3 has 12 residues. V was clipped by 3 bases and J by 4 bases, with 4 bases between them. CDR3 DNA sequence: TGTGCCAGCAGTTTGGATTACAATGAGCAGTTCTTC. Translation gives CASSLDYNEQFF.

The J gene is TRBJ2-5, the V gene TRBV7-8; D gene unclear. This CDR3 region has 13 residues. Germline loops: CDR1 SGHVS, CDR2 FQNEAQ. Trimming shortened V by 1 base and J by 5 bases, and 8 bases separated the two germline ends. Written as DNA, the CDR3 is TGTGCCAGCAGCTTAGGGCCTGGCGAGACCCAGTACTTC. It yields the protein CASSLGPGETQYF.

This chain links TRBV9 with TRBJ1-4; tentative D call: TRBD1 (5 bases). The CDR3 sequence is 14 residues long. The V and J ends lost 2 bases and 3 bases respectively, with 8 bases between them. Looked up from germline, CDR1 is SGDLS and CDR2 is YYNGEE. This CDR3 is CASSVRQSNEKLFF. The CDR3 DNA follows: TGTGCCAGCAGCGTGCGACAGTCTAATGAAAAACTGTTTTTT.

The chain carries TRBV30 and TRBJ2-5, with D perhaps matching TRBD1 (7 bases). The CDR3 sequence is 14 residues long. Per germline, CDR1 GTSNPN and CDR2 SVGIG (reference sequence). V was clipped by 0 bases and J by 5 bases, with 13 bases between them. CDR3 region: CAWSVDRAGETQYF. The CDR3 coding sequence is TGTGCCTGGAGTGTTGACAGGGCGGGGGAGACCCAGTACTTC.

V is TRBV7-8 and J is TRBJ2-1; the match to TRBD2 covers 11 bases. Germline V CDR1 and CDR2: SGHVS, FQNEAQ. The CDR3 length is 17 residues. After removal of 3 bases from V and 9 bases from J, the junction contained 13 bases not matched to a gene. The CDR3 reads CASSFSPIAGGPPEQFF. CDR3 nucleotide sequence: TGTGCCAGCAGCTTTAGCCCCATAGCGGGGGGGCCTCCTGAGCAGTTCTTC.

This chain links TRBV27 with TRBJ1-2; a weak D match, TRBD1 (5 bases). Between the trimmed V and J ends, which lost 1 base and 4 bases, there was a span of 13 bases. From germline, CDR1 is MNHEY and CDR2 SMNVEV (reference sequence). CDR3 length equals 15 residues. The CDR3 DNA is TGTGCCAGCAGTTTATTTGGGGGGGGAGGCTATGGCTACACCTTC. Its protein product is CASSLFGGGGYGYTF.

The V gene is TRBV11-2, the J gene TRBJ2-3; 7 positions agree with TRBD2. The CDR3 consists of 18 residues. The germline CDR1 and CDR2 sequences are SGHAT and FQNNGV. V lost 1 base, J lost 4 bases, and 14 bases stayed unmatched. The CDR3 DNA is TGTGCCAGCAGCTTAGTCGGGGGGACCTTGATAGGGGCAGATACGCAGTATTTT. This sequence encodes CASSLVGGTLIGADTQYF.

The chain couples TRBV7-6 to TRBJ2-7; D is perhaps TRBD1 (5 bases). The CDR3 totals 15 residues. CDR1 is SGHVS, CDR2 FNYEAQ, per germline. The V end lost 5 bases, the J end lost 2 bases, and 16 bases lay between the germline ends. The DNA of the CDR3 is TGTGCCAGCAGCCTCAATCAGGGTTCCCCCTACGAGCAGTACTTC. Protein product: CASSLNQGSPYEQYF.

This sequence joins TRBV25-1 and TRBJ1-5, with D unresolved. The CDR3 runs to 12 residues. CDR1 and CDR2 (germline): MGHDK, SYGVNS. V shed 5 bases and J shed 7 bases, with 9 bases lying between them. As DNA, the CDR3 is TGTGCCAGCAGTTACGAGGGCCAGCCCCAGCATTTT. Amino acids: CASSYEGQPQHF.

The genes are TRBV13 and TRBJ2-1; D remains unclear. V dropped 0 bases and J dropped 5 bases, with 14 bases sitting between them. Germline V gives CDR1 PRHDT, CDR2 FYEKMQ (reference sequence). This CDR3 is built from 16 residues. CDR3 coding DNA: TGTGCCAGCAGCTTAGGCCGGCCAGTTCGTAACAATGAGCAGTTCTTC. Its translation: CASSLGRPVRNNEQFF.

This chain joins TRBV14 and TRBJ2-7; 8 bases fit TRBD1. The CDR3 consists of 15 residues. The V segment lost 4 bases and the J segment 0 bases; nucleotides outside the gene matches: 5. From germline, CDR1 is SGHDN and CDR2 FVKESK. For the CDR3, the DNA is TGTGCCAGCAGCCCTGGACAGGGCCCCTCCTACGAGCAGTACTTC. This encodes CASSPGQGPSYEQYF. Full variable domain (outside the CDR3, taken from reference TRBV14 and TRBJ2-7): EAGVTQFPSHSVIEKGQTVTLRCDPISGHDNLYWYRRVMGKEIKFLLHFVKESKQDESGMPNNRFLAERTGGTYSTLKVQPAELEDSGVYFCASSPGQGPSYEQYFGPGTRLTVT.

The CDR3 DNA reads TGTGCCAGCAGCCCCGAGGGTATACGGGGGAACACTGAAGCTTTCTTT. It translates to CASSPEGIRGNTEAFF. This chain uses TRBV7-9 with TRBJ1-1; D remains unclear. From germline, CDR1 is SEHNR and CDR2 FQNEAQ (reference sequence). The CDR3 consists of 16 residues. V lost 5 bases to trimming and J lost 1 base, with 17 bases between them.